The 24 T cell receptor beta chains listed next were all sequenced from one sample in a study of Siglec-9 on CD8 T cells in melanoma. Assay: immunoSEQ multiplex PCR; the TCRdb copy retains only in-frame clones and omits some. The sample contains some 39,000 clones, 80% to 85% of which appear only once. The specimen was Siglec-9- CD8+ T cells sorted from blood. Receptors originate from a human donor in good health.

The V call is TRBV6-5, the J call TRBJ1-2; a possible D gene is TRBD1 (6 bases). V was cut by 5 bases and J by 6 bases, with 16 bases left in between. Germline CDR1 reads MNHEY; CDR2 reads SVGAGI. The CDR3 has 14 amino acids. Written as DNA, the CDR3 is TGTGCCAGCAGTCCACAGGGTGAGGCGAATGGCTACACCTTC. This encodes CASSPQGEANGYTF.

Only one count was recorded for this clone. This chain joins TRBV6-5 and TRBJ1-5; D gene unclear. Trimming removed 2 bases at V and 0 bases at J, with 8 bases between. Germline V gene lookup returns CDR1 MNHEY and CDR2 SVGAGI. This CDR3 has 15 amino acids. CDR3 loop: CASSYDGYSNQPQHF. The CDR3 nucleotides read TGTGCCAGCAGTTACGACGGATATAGCAATCAGCCCCAGCATTTT.

The chain carries TRBV19 and TRBJ1-2; D is uncertain. Germline CDR1 LNHDA, CDR2 SQIVND (reference sequence). The CDR3 is made up of 12 amino acids. With 7 bases removed from V and 5 bases from J, the gap between germline ends came to 11 bases. The CDR3 sequence is CASTTEEYGYTF. The CDR3 nucleotides are TGTGCCAGTACTACGGAGGAATATGGCTACACCTTC.

The chain links TRBV15 to TRBJ2-2; 8 nucleotides line up with TRBD1. The CDR3 extends over 15 amino acids. The V segment lost 5 bases and the J segment 2 bases; nucleotides outside the gene matches: 4. Per the germline V gene, CDR1 is LNHNV and CDR2 is YYDKDF (reference sequence). As DNA, the CDR3 is TGTGCCACCAGCCTGGACAGGGTTAACACCGGGGAGCTGTTTTTT. Its protein is CATSLDRVNTGELFF.

This chain joins TRBV27 and TRBJ2-2; 10 bases map to TRBD1. CDR1 is MNHEY and CDR2 is SMNVEV in the germline V gene (reference sequence). The junction had 5 bases not matched to a gene; V was cut back by 2 bases and J by 5 bases. The CDR3 runs 16 residues. The CDR3 sequence is CASSLAPGQGTGELFF. CDR3 nucleotides: TGTGCCAGCAGTTTAGCTCCGGGACAGGGGACCGGGGAGCTGTTTTTT.

The chain's CDR3 is CAISESSGGWETQYF. CDR3 DNA: TGTGCCATCAGTGAGTCAAGCGGGGGGTGGGAGACCCAGTACTTC. The chain couples TRBV10-3 to TRBJ2-5, with 9 bases aligning to TRBD2. J was trimmed by 5 bases and V by 0 bases; bases with no gene match: 4. This CDR3 contains 15 residues. Germline lookup yields CDR1 ENHRY and CDR2 SYGVKD.

The chain uses TRBV7-3 and TRBJ2-6; a possible D gene is TRBD1 (6 bases). Trimming stripped 7 bases from V and 4 bases from J, with 14 bases between. Germline V gene sequence: CDR1 SGHTA, CDR2 FQGTGA. The CDR3 is 15 amino acids. CDR3 bases: TGTGCCAGCAAACCCACAGGGTCCGGGGCCAACGTCCTGACTTTC. This translates into CASKPTGSGANVLTF.

The rearrangement uses TRBV7-9 and TRBJ1-1, with 7 bases lining up with TRBD1. From germline, CDR1 is SEHNR and CDR2 FQNEAQ (reference sequence). The CDR3 contains 15 residues. V shed 5 bases, J shed 0 bases, and the junction held 6 bases outside the gene matches. The CDR3 region is CASSRTGKLNTEAFF. CDR3 coding DNA: TGTGCCAGCAGCCGGACAGGCAAATTGAACACTGAAGCTTTCTTT.

The chain employs TRBV6-5 and TRBJ2-5, with D possibly matching TRBD2 (6 bases). The CDR3 is 13 residues long. The V end was cut by 8 bases, the J end by 5 bases, with 15 bases between. Germline V gene data show CDR1 as MNHEY and CDR2 as SVGAGI. This CDR3 reads CASWGGGEETQYF. The CDR3 coding sequence is TGTGCCAGCTGGGGCGGAGGGGAGGAGACCCAGTACTTC.

V is TRBV30 and J is TRBJ1-1; D unclear. V lost 4 bases and J 5 bases, leaving 11 bases between the germline ends. This CDR3 is built from 12 residues. The germline V gene has CDR1 GTSNPN and CDR2 SVGIG (reference sequence). CDR3 region: CAWINSGTEAFF. CDR3 sequence (DNA): TGTGCCTGGATCAACAGCGGAACTGAAGCTTTCTTT. Full variable domain (outside the CDR3, taken from reference TRBV30 and TRBJ1-1): SQTIHQWPATLVQPVGSPLSLECTVEGTSNPNLYWYRQAAGRGLQLLFYSVGIGQISSEVPQNLSASRPQDRQFILSSKKLLLSDSGFYLCAWINSGTEAFFGQGTRLTVV.

The chain couples TRBV27 to TRBJ1-4, with TRBD1 matching 10 bases. There are 12 residues in the CDR3. Germline lookup yields CDR1 MNHEY and CDR2 SMNVEV (reference sequence). The V gene end was trimmed by 11 bases and the J gene end by 8 bases; junction bases not matched to a gene: 5. The CDR3 sequence: CAARTGGEKLFF. Written as DNA, the CDR3 is TGTGCCGCTCGGACAGGGGGGGAAAAACTGTTTTTT.

V gene TRBV27 combines with J gene TRBJ1-1; D gene uncertain. The CDR3 contains 13 residues. In germline, CDR1 is MNHEY, CDR2 SMNVEV (reference sequence). V lost 4 bases and J 6 bases, leaving 12 bases between the germline ends. Here the CDR3 reads CASSWFAGAEAFF. The CDR3 DNA sequence: TGTGCCAGCAGTTGGTTCGCTGGGGCTGAAGCTTTCTTT.

The chain links TRBV5-4 to TRBJ2-1; D possibly corresponds to TRBD2 (5 bases). Germline CDR1 is SGHNT and CDR2 is YYREEE (reference sequence). Trimming shortened V by 1 base and J by 5 bases, and 10 bases separated the two germline ends. This CDR3 is 14 amino acids long. CDR3 bases: TGTGCCAGCAGCTTGACCGGACTTGACAATGAGCAGTTCTTC. This codes for CASSLTGLDNEQFF. Combining the CDR3 with reference TRBV5-4 and TRBJ2-1 gives the whole variable domain ETGVTQSPTHLIKTRGQQVTLRCSSQSGHNTVSWYQQALGQGPQFIFQYYREEENGRGNFPPRFSGLQFPNYSSELNVNALELDDSALYLCASSLTGLDNEQFFGPGTRLTVL.

This chain uses TRBV19 with TRBJ1-2; the D gene is possibly TRBD1 (6 bases). This CDR3 region has 15 residues. Trimming removed 2 bases from V and 4 bases from J, with 14 bases in between. Germline CDR1 and CDR2: LNHDA and SQIVND (reference sequence). The CDR3 sequence is CASSIRAGALYGYTF. CDR3 DNA: TGTGCCAGTAGTATAAGAGCAGGGGCTCTCTATGGCTACACCTTC.

J is TRBJ2-1 and V is TRBV15, with D tentatively TRBD2 (5 bases). The CDR3 is made up of 17 amino acids. V lost 5 bases to trimming and J lost 5 bases, with 22 bases between them. Germline V lookup: CDR1 LNHNV, CDR2 YYDKDF (reference sequence). CDR3 in amino acids: CATSPPLLLGVHNEQFF. The DNA of the CDR3 is TGTGCCACCAGCCCCCCCCTCCTCTTGGGAGTCCACAATGAGCAGTTCTTC.

This clone was recorded once. This chain uses TRBV9 with TRBJ1-2, with 8 bases that match TRBD1. The CDR3 sequence is 13 residues long. Germline CDR1 and CDR2: SGDLS and YYNGEE. The J segment lost 6 bases and the V segment lost 4 bases, leaving 5 bases of the junction unmatched. The CDR3 reads CASSPGTGHGYTF. The CDR3 nucleotides read TGTGCCAGCAGCCCTGGGACAGGTCATGGCTACACCTTC.

This clone has just one count. The chain has TRBV19 and TRBJ2-7, with D maybe TRBD2 (6 bases). This CDR3 comprises 12 residues. Trimming removed 8 bases at V and 4 bases at J, with 12 bases between. In germline, CDR1 is LNHDA, CDR2 SQIVND (reference sequence). CDR3 nucleotides: TGTGCCAGTGGTTCTAGCGCGTACGAGCAGTACTTC. This encodes CASGSSAYEQYF.

The chain combines TRBV5-1 with TRBJ2-1; no clear D. V lost 0 bases and J lost 7, with 14 bases in between. The CDR3 has 15 amino acids. CDR1 is SGHRS, CDR2 YFSETQ, per germline. The chain's CDR3 is CASSLEGSLFNEQFF. Written as DNA, the CDR3 is TGCGCCAGCAGCTTGGAAGGAAGCCTATTTAATGAGCAGTTCTTC.

This sequence joins TRBV21-1 and TRBJ1-1; the DNA was not used to check the table's D call, TRBD1. TRBV21-1 is annotated as a pseudogene. The CDR3 runs to 15 residues. The CDR3 sequence: CASSKEKGGGTEAFF. For the CDR3, the DNA is TGTGCCAGCAGCAAAGAAAAAGGGGGCGGGACTGAAGCTTTCTTT.

In this sample, this clone turned up a few times. This chain joins TRBV7-6 and TRBJ1-1; D is perhaps TRBD1 (6 bases). V was shortened by 5 bases and J by 8 bases, with 15 bases between the two germline ends. Germline CDR1 reads SGHVS; CDR2 reads FNYEAQ. The length of the CDR3 is 13 residues. In nucleotides, the CDR3 is TGTGCCAGCAGCCCAACTGACAGGTCAGAAGCTTTCTTT. Its protein product is CASSPTDRSEAFF.

This chain connects TRBV29-1 to TRBJ2-1; 10 nucleotides align to TRBD2. V was pared by 4 bases and J by 4 bases, with 10 bases of the junction left unmatched. Per germline, CDR1 SQVTM and CDR2 ANQGSEA. This CDR3 is built from 16 residues. DNA of the CDR3: TGCAGCGTTGTAAGAACTAGCGGGATGTTTTACAATGAGCAGTTCTTC. It is translated as CSVVRTSGMFYNEQFF.

The rearrangement joins TRBV7-3 to TRBJ2-3; TRBD2 aligns across 7 bases. Germline values: CDR1 SGHTA, CDR2 FQGTGA. The CDR3 is 17 residues long. J gave up 0 bases and V 1 base, and 7 bases lay outside the gene matches. The CDR3 coding sequence is TGTGCCAGCAGCTTAAGCCTAGCGGTTACTAGCACAGATACGCAGTATTTT. Protein sequence: CASSLSLAVTSTDTQYF.

A remark on this clone: This same CDR3 is encoded by further DNA sequences in the sample. The V call is TRBV9, the J call TRBJ2-1, with TRBD2 identical over 11 bases. The CDR3 length is 15 residues. Germline CDR1 SGDLS, CDR2 YYNGEE. Trimming removed 4 bases from V and 8 bases from J; junction bases left unmatched: 8. CDR3 sequence reads: CASSSLAGEGYEQFF. CDR3 in DNA: TGTGCCAGCAGCTCACTAGCGGGAGAGGGCTATGAGCAGTTCTTC.

CDR3 DNA sequence: TGTGCCATCAGTGAGTCCGGTAGCGGGGGGGCCTATGAGCAGTTCTTC. This sequence encodes CAISESGSGGAYEQFF. The chain couples TRBV10-3 to TRBJ2-1, with 11 bases matching TRBD2. With V trimmed by 0 bases and J by 8 bases, 6 bases remained unmatched. The germline V gene encodes CDR1 ENHRY and CDR2 SYGVKD. The CDR3 length is 16 residues.